The rows below give T cell receptor beta chains drawn from one sample of a study of blood T cells in healthy people across ages. TCRdb called the 5' RACE reads again in MiXCR, with one record for every CDR3 protein. The sample shows hundreds of thousands of distinct CDR3 sequences, over 20% of them seen only once. Material for sequencing was blood. The origin of the receptors is a man aged 65-85 years in good health. Both conserved end residues are part of each CDR3. The D gene is left open where the match is weak. Size values are once, few and many counts, or a class for expanded clones, and some rows have none.

j_gene | d_gene | abundance | v_gene | CDR3nt | CDR3aa
TRBJ2-1 | - | few | TRBV6-1 | TGTGCACTCGGAGGACAGTCGGTCTACAATGAGCAGTTCTTC | CALGGQSVYNEQFF
TRBJ2-7 | - | - | TRBV21-1 | TGTGCCAGCAGCATACTTGGTCGGGACAGTATAACCTACGAGCAGTACTTC | CASSILGRDSITYEQYF
TRBJ2-1 | - | few | TRBV6-2/TRBV6-3 | TGTGCCAGCAGTAAACCCGACTTCCTCCGGACGCAGTTCTTC | CASSKPDFLRTQFF
TRBJ2-5 | - | - | TRBV5-1 | TGCGCCAGCAGCTTGGGTGGGAGAAGTGGCCAAGAGACCCAGTACTTC | CASSLGGRSGQETQYF
TRBJ1-6 | - | - | TRBV4-3 | TGCGCCAGCAGCCAAGAAATAAGCCAAACACGGGCGCCACCCCTCCACTTT | CASSQEISQTRAPPLHF
TRBJ1-4 | - | many | TRBV4-3 | TGCGCCAGCAGCCAAGATACGGGGAATGGCGAAAAACTGTTTTTT | CASSQDTGNGEKLFF
TRBJ1-1 | - | - | TRBV4-3 | TGCGCCAGCAGCCAAGCTACCTACACTGAAGCTTTCTTT | CASSQATYTEAFF
TRBJ2-1 | - | once | TRBV18 | TGTGCCAGCTCACCACAGGGGAACAATGAGCAGTTCTTC | CASSPQGNNEQFF
TRBJ2-1 | - | few | TRBV7-9 | TGTGCCAGCAGCCGCCCCGGCAATGAGCAGTTCTTC | CASSRPGNEQFF
TRBJ2-1 | TRBD2 | few | TRBV3-1 | TGTGCCAGCAGCCAGGAAGCGGGAGGAGGTTACAATGAGCAGTTCTTC | CASSQEAGGGYNEQFF
TRBJ2-5 | - | few | TRBV20-1 | TGCAGTGCGGCGAGGACAGGGAGGGTTGAGACCCAGTACTTC | CSAARTGRVETQYF
TRBJ1-2 | - | few | TRBV6-1 | TGTGCCAGCAGTGAAGTAACGACAGCAGCTAACTATGGCTACACCTTC | CASSEVTTAANYGYTF
TRBJ2-7 | TRBD1 | few | TRBV10-3 | TGTGCCATCAGTGGACAGGGAGCGTACGAGCAGTACTTC | CAISGQGAYEQYF